Sequencing of this TCR beta chain was carried out in a study of response to subunit inactivated influenza vaccine. This clonotype occurred many times. Trimming shortened V by 7 bases and J by 2 bases, and 12 bases separated the two germline ends. The CDR3 has 13 residues. Germline V lookup: CDR1 SGHRS, CDR2 YFSETQ. TCRdb fed the RT-PCR reads into MiXCR, producing one record per CDR3 protein. Among more than 450,000 distinct CDR3 sequences listed, about 12% were seen once. This TCR was sampled from a man in his fifties who received an inactivated influenza vaccine. J is TRBJ1-1 and V is TRBV5-1, with D perhaps TRBD1 (6 bases). The sample consisted of PBMCs from blood, taken on the day of vaccination. The CDR3 sequence: CASRGGVNTEAFF. For the CDR3, the DNA is TGCGCCAGCCGGGGGGGCGTCAACACTGAAGCTTTCTTT.